The 10 T cell receptor beta chains in this list originate from one sample, sequenced in a study of cytomegalovirus exposure and HLA in healthy donors. The PCR had 60 Vbeta and 13 Jbeta primers. The data were produced by immunoSEQ multiplex PCR, yet TCRdb's version contains in-frame clones alone and is incomplete. Here the sample spans about 120,000 clones, more than 80% being singletons. Sequencing was done on a sample of PBMCs. All receptors derive from a man between 25 and 39 years old in good health and CMV-seropositive.

The V call is TRBV5-4, the J call TRBJ2-7; weak D call: TRBD2 (7 bases). Germline assignment: CDR1 SGHNT and CDR2 YYREEE (reference sequence). CDR3 size: 13 residues. V lost 0 bases, J lost 6 bases, and 10 bases lay in between. As DNA, the CDR3 is TGTGCCAGCAGCTTGGACCGGGGGGCCGAGCAGTACTTC. Translation gives CASSLDRGAEQYF.

This chain uses TRBV19 with TRBJ1-1, with D unresolved. The CDR3 has 15 residues. Per germline, CDR1 LNHDA and CDR2 SQIVND (reference sequence). Trimming removed 2 bases from V and 4 bases from J, with 14 bases in between. The CDR3 loop is CASSIKSGSVTEAFF. As DNA, the CDR3 is TGTGCCAGTAGTATAAAGTCCGGGAGTGTCACTGAAGCTTTCTTT. The variable domain in full, with the rest retrieved from reference TRBV19 and TRBJ1-1, is DGGITQSPKYLFRKEGQNVTLSCEQNLNHDAMYWYRQDPGQGLRLIYYSQIVNDFQKGDIAEGYSVSREKKESFPLTVTSAQKNPTAFYLCASSIKSGSVTEAFFGQGTRLTVV.

The CDR3, as DNA: TGTGCCAGCAGCACCGGGACAGCTGGCTACACCTTC. It encodes CASSTGTAGYTF. V usage is TRBV5-6 and J usage is TRBJ1-2; 7 bases fit TRBD1. The CDR3 spans 12 residues. Germline-derived CDR1 and CDR2 are SGHDT and YYEEEE. The ends lost 4 bases at V and 7 bases at J; junction bases unmatched: 4.

The CDR3 coding sequence is TGCGCCAGCAGCTTGGGGAGGGGCCCGAACACTGAAGCTTTCTTT. It is translated as CASSLGRGPNTEAFF. The chain is built from TRBV5-1 and TRBJ1-1, with D possibly matching TRBD1 (5 bases). V was pared by 0 bases and J by 1 base, with 10 bases between. The CDR3 has 15 residues. Germline V gene lookup returns CDR1 SGHRS and CDR2 YFSETQ.

This clone was picked up one time. The chain's CDR3 is CASSLRRGGQETQYF. In DNA, the CDR3 is TGTGCCAGCAGCCTACGGAGGGGGGGACAAGAGACCCAGTACTTC. This chain links TRBV11-3 with TRBJ2-5, with D tentatively TRBD2 (7 bases). This CDR3 spans 15 amino acids. Germline CDR1 is SGHNT and CDR2 is YENEEA. The germline V and J ends were trimmed by 5 bases and 2 bases, with 15 bases remaining between them.

The chain is built from TRBV30 and TRBJ1-1; TRBD1 matches at 7 bases. V gave up 2 bases and J gave up 7 bases; unmatched junction bases: 10. There are 14 residues in the CDR3. Germline V gene data show CDR1 as GTSNPN and CDR2 as SVGIG (reference sequence). The CDR3 DNA reads as TGTGCCTGGAGTTCCTTTAGCGGGGACAGTGAAGCTTTCTTT. This translates into CAWSSFSGDSEAFF.

This clone was seen only a few times. The CDR3 is CASSLFPGQGAQPQHF. For the CDR3, the DNA is TGTGCCAGCAGCTTATTTCCGGGACAGGGGGCTCAGCCCCAGCATTTT. The chain employs TRBV7-9 and TRBJ1-5; 12 positions match TRBD1. V was pared by 2 bases and J by 6 bases, with 5 bases of the junction left unmatched. Germline lookup yields CDR1 SEHNR and CDR2 FQNEAQ (reference sequence). The CDR3 loop spans 16 amino acids. Together with reference TRBV7-9 and TRBJ1-5, the CDR3 gives the full variable domain: DTGVSQNPRHKITKRGQNVTFRCDPISEHNRLYWYRQTLGQGPEFLTYFQNEAQLEKSRLLSDRFSAERPKGSFSTLEIQRTEQGDSAMYLCASSLFPGQGAQPQHFGDGTRLSIL.

J is TRBJ2-7 and V is TRBV30, with D perhaps TRBD2 (5 bases). CDR1 is GTSNPN and CDR2 is SVGIG in the germline V gene (reference sequence). V was trimmed by 1 base and J by 2 bases, leaving 15 bases between them. This CDR3 contains 15 residues. DNA of the CDR3: TGTGCCTGGAGTGGGAGGACCGTGGAGGCCTACGAGCAGTACTTC. This codes for CAWSGRTVEAYEQYF. Variable domain in full (rest from reference TRBV30 and TRBJ2-7): SQTIHQWPATLVQPVGSPLSLECTVEGTSNPNLYWYRQAAGRGLQLLFYSVGIGQISSEVPQNLSASRPQDRQFILSSKKLLLSDSGFYLCAWSGRTVEAYEQYFGPGTRLTVT.

This clone was detected once. V is TRBV19 and J is TRBJ2-3, with D possibly being TRBD1 (5 bases). The CDR3 runs to 16 residues. V gave up 0 bases and J gave up 4 bases, with 14 bases separating them. The germline gives CDR1 LNHDA, CDR2 SQIVND (reference sequence). CDR3 protein: CASSIDSGFRADTQYF. In nucleotides, the CDR3 is TGTGCCAGTAGTATAGATTCAGGGTTTAGGGCAGATACGCAGTATTTT.

This clone appeared once. V usage is TRBV6-4 and J usage is TRBJ2-7; no clear D gene. The V end lost 6 bases, the J end lost 2 bases, and 20 bases lay between the germline ends. CDR1 and CDR2 (germline): MRHNA, SNTAGT. The CDR3 is made up of 16 amino acids. As DNA, the CDR3 is TGTGCCAGCAGGGGCCCGCGCAGGCGTTATACCTACGAGCAGTACTTC. Its translation: CASRGPRRRYTYEQYF.